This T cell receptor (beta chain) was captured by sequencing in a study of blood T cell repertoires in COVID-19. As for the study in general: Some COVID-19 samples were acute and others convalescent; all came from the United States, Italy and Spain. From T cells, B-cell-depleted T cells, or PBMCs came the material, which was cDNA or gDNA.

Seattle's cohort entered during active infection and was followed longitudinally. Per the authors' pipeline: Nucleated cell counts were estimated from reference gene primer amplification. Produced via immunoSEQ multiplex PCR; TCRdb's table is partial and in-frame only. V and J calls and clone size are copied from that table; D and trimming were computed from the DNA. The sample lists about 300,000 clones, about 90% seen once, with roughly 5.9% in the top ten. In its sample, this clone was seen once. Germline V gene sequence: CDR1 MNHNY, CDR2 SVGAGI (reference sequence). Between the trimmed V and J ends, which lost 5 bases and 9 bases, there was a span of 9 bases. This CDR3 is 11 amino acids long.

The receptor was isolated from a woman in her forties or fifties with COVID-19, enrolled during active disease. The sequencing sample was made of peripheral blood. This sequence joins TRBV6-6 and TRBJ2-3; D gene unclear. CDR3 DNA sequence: TGTGCCAGCAGTCGGTTAGAGACGCAGTATTTT. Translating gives CASSRLETQYF.